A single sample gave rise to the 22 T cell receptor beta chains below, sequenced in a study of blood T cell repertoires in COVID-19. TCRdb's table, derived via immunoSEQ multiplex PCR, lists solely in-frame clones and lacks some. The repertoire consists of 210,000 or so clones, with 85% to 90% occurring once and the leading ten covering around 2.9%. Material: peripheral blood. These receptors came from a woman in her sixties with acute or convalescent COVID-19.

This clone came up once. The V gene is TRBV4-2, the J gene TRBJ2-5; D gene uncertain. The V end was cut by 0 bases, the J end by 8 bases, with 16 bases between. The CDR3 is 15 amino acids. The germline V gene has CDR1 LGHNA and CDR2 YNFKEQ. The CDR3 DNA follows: TGTGCCAGCAGCCAAGATAGAACGACGAGACTCACCCAGTACTTC. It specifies CASSQDRTTRLTQYF.

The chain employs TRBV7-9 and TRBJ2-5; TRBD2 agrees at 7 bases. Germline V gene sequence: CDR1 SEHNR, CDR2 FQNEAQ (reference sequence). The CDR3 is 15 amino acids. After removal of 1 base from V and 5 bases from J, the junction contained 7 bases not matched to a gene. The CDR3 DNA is TGTGCCAGCAGCTTAGGAGCGGGGAGAGGGGAGACCCAGTACTTC. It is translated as CASSLGAGRGETQYF.

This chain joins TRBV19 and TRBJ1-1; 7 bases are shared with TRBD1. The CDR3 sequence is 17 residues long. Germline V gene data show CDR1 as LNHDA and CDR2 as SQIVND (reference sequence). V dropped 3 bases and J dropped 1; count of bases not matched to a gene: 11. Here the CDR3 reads CASSMLRTGAQNTEAFF. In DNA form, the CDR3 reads TGTGCCAGTAGTATGTTGAGAACAGGGGCCCAGAACACTGAAGCTTTCTTT.

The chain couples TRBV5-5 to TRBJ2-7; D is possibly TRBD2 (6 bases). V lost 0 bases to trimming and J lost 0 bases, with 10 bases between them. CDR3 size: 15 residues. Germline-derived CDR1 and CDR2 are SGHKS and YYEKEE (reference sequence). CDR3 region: CASSLGLGISYEQYF. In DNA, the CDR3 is TGTGCCAGCAGCTTGGGACTAGGAATCTCCTACGAGCAGTACTTC.

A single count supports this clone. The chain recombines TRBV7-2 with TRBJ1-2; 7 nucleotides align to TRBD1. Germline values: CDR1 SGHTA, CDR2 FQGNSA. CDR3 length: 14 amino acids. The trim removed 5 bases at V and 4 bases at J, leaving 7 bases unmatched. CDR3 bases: TGTGCCAGCAGCGAAGTCCAGGGGGGCTATGGCTACACCTTC. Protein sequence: CASSEVQGGYGYTF.

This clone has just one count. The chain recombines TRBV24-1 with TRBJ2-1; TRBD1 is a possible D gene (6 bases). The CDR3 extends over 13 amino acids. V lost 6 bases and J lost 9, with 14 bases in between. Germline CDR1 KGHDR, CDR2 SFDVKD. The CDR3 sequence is CATSRQEAGEQFF. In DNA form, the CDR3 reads TGTGCCACCAGTAGACAGGAGGCTGGTGAGCAGTTCTTC.

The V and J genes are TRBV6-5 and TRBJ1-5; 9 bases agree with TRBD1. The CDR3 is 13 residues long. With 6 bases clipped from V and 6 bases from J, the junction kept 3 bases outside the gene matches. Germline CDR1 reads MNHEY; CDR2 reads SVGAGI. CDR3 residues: CASSGTGFQPQHF. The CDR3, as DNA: TGTGCCAGCAGCGGGACAGGGTTTCAGCCCCAGCATTTT.

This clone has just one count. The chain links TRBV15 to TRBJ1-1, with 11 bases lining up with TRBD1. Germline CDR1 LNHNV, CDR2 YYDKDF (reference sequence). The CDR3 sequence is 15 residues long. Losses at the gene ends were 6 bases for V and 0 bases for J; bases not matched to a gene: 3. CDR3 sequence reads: CATRGTGGVNTEAFF. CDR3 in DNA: TGTGCCACCAGAGGGACAGGGGGGGTGAACACTGAAGCTTTCTTT.

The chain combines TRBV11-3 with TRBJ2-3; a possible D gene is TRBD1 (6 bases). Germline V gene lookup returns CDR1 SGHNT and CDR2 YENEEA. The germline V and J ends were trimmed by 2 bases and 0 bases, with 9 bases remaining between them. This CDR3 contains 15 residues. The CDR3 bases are TGTGCCAGCAGCTTACAGGGGAGAAGCACAGATACGCAGTATTTT. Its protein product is CASSLQGRSTDTQYF. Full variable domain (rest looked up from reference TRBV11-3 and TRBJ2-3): EAGVVQSPRYKIIEKKQPVAFWCNPISGHNTLYWYLQNLGQGPELLIRYENEEAVDDSQLPKDRFSAERLKGVDSTLKIQPAELGDSAVYLCASSLQGRSTDTQYFGPGTRLTVL.

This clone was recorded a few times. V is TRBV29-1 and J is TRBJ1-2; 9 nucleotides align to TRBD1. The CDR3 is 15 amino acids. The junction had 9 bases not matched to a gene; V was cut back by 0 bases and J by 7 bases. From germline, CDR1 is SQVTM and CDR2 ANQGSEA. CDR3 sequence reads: CSVEDRGTGLRGYTF. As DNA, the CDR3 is TGCAGCGTTGAAGATCGAGGGACAGGGTTACGTGGCTACACCTTC.

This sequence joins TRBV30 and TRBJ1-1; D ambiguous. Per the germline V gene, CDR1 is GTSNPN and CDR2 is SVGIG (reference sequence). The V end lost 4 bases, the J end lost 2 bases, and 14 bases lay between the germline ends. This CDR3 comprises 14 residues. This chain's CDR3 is CAWNLPRANTEAFF. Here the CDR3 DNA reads TGTGCCTGGAACCTCCCCCGAGCAAACACTGAAGCTTTCTTT.

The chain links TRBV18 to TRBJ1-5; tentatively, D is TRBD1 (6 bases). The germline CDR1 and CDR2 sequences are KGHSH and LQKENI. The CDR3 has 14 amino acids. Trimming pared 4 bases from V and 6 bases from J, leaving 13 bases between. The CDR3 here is CASSLGQSPQPQHF. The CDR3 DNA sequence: TGTGCCAGCTCACTTGGACAGTCTCCTCAGCCCCAGCATTTT.

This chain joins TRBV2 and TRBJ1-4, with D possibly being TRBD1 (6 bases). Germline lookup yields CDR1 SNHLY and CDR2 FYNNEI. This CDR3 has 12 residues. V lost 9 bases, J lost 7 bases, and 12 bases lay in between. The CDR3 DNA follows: TGTGCCAGACAGGGCGTGGGTGAAAAACTGTTTTTT. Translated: CARQGVGEKLFF.

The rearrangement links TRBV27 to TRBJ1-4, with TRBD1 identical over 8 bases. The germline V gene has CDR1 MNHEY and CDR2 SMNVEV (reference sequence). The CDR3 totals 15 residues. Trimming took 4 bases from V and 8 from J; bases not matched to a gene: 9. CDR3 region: CASSSPGTGGEKLFF. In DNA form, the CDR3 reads TGTGCCAGCAGTTCCCCCGGGACAGGCGGCGAAAAACTGTTTTTT.

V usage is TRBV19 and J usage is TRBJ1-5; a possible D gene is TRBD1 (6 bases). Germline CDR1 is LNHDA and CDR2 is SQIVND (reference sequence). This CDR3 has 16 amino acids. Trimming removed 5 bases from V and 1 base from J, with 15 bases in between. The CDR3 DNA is TGTGCCAGTAGTCCCCTGGACAGCTCAAGCAATCAGCCCCAGCATTTT. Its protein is CASSPLDSSSNQPQHF.

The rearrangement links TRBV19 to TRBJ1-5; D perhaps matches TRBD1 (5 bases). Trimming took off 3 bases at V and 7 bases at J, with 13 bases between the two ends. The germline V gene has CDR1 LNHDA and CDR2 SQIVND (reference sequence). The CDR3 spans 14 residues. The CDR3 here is CASSIAQGGQPQHF. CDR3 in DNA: TGTGCCAGTAGTATTGCGCAGGGTGGGCAGCCCCAGCATTTT.

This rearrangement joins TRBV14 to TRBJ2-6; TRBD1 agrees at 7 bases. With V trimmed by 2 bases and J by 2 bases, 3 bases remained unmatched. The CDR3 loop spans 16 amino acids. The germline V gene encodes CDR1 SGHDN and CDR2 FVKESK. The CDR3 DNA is TGTGCCAGCAGCCAAAACAGGGGCCCTGGGGCCAACGTCCTGACTTTC. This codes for CASSQNRGPGANVLTF.

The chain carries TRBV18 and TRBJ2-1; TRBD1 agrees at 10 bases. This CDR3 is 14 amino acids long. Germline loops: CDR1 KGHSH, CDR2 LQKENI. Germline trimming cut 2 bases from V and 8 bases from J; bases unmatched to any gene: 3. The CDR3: CASSPRTGGDEQFF. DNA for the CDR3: TGTGCCAGCTCACCAAGGACAGGGGGTGATGAGCAGTTCTTC.

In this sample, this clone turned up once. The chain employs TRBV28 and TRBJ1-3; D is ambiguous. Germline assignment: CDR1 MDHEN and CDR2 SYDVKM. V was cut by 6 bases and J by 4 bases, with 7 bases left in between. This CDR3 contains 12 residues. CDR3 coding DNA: TGTGCCAGCAGCCAAGCGGGAAACACCATATATTTT. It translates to CASSQAGNTIYF.

The CDR3: CAWSVGALNQPQHF. CDR3 in DNA: TGTGCCTGGAGTGTAGGGGCTCTTAATCAGCCCCAGCATTTT. The J gene is TRBJ1-5, the V gene TRBV30, with a tentative D call TRBD1 (5 bases). Germline V gives CDR1 GTSNPN, CDR2 SVGIG (reference sequence). Trimming removed 0 bases from V and 4 bases from J, with 10 bases in between. The CDR3 has 14 residues. The complete variable domain, with remaining parts taken from reference TRBV30 and TRBJ1-5, reads SQTIHQWPATLVQPVGSPLSLECTVEGTSNPNLYWYRQAAGRGLQLLFYSVGIGQISSEVPQNLSASRPQDRQFILSSKKLLLSDSGFYLCAWSVGALNQPQHFGDGTRLSIL.

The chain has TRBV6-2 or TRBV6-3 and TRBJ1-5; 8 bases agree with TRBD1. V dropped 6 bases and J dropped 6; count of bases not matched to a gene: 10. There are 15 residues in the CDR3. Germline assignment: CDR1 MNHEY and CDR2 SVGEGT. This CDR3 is CASSHPRTGFQPQHF. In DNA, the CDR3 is TGTGCCAGCAGCCACCCACGGACAGGGTTTCAGCCCCAGCATTTT.

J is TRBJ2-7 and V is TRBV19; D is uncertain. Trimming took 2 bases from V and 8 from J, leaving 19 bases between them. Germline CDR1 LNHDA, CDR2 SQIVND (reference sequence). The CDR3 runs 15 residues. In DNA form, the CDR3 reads TGTGCCAGTAGTATAATCTCTGATTCCTCTACGAAGCAGTACTTC. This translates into CASSIISDSSTKQYF.